A single sample gave rise to the 8 T cell receptor beta chains below, sequenced in a study of tumor-infiltrating lymphocytes in primary liver carcinoma. From 500 ng total RNA, TCR beta cDNA was generated with a primer in the constant region. The TCR beta library was amplified through three nested multiplex PCR rounds in a modified ARM-PCR procedure. TRBV1-TRBV30 forward primers paired with a C-beta reverse primer drove the first two PCR rounds, roughly 10 cycles each. TCRdb itself ran the multiplex PCR reads through MiXCR, one entry per CDR3 protein. This repertoire shows fewer than 350,000 distinct CDR3 sequences, 65% found once; its top ten account for roughly 9%. RNA was extracted from whole blood without cell sorting, alongside germline DNA. The sample taken for sequencing was peripheral blood. These TCRs come from a man aged 35-49 years with primary liver carcinoma and hepatitis B virus infection.

Points on this clonotype: The final CDR3 position lacks the conserved phenylalanine or tryptophan, pointing to a likely read error. The genes are TRBV12-5 and TRBJ2-4; 11 nucleotides line up with TRBD1. Germline-derived CDR1 and CDR2 are LGHNT and FRNRAP. The CDR3 runs to 20 residues. CDR3 loop: CASGLPRGQGELLARNIQYL. CDR3 nucleotides: TGTGCTAGTGGTTTGCCCAGGGGACAGGGGGAATTACTAGCCAGAAACATTCAGTACTTA.

Remarks on this clonotype: Lacking the conserved final phenylalanine or tryptophan, this CDR3 likely reflects a read error. The V call is TRBV20-1, the J call TRBJ1-2; D is uncertain. The V gene lost 8 bases and the J gene lost 2 bases, with 12 bases spanning the gap. Germline CDR1 and CDR2: DFQATT and SNEGSKA (reference sequence). There are 12 residues in the CDR3. CDR3 residues: CSPFGSNYGYTV. CDR3 in DNA: TGCAGTCCCTTTGGCAGCAACTATGGCTACACCGTC.

The chain combines TRBV6-5 with TRBJ1-1, with 7 bases matching TRBD1. V lost 10 bases, J lost 5 bases, and 10 bases stayed unmatched. CDR1 MNHEY and CDR2 SVGAGI come from the germline V gene. The CDR3 sequence is 13 residues long. CDR3 residues: CATQTGRMTEAFF. CDR3 bases: TGTGCCACCCAGACAGGGAGAATGACTGAAGCTTTCTTT.

This clonotype was seen a single time. Germline and junction disagree at one end, which may indicate a read error. The chain joins TRBV11-2 to TRBJ2-5; the D gene is possibly TRBD2 (5 bases). The CDR3 is made up of 13 amino acids. Germline V gene data show CDR1 as SGHAT and CDR2 as FQNNGV. For the CDR3, the DNA is TGTGCCAGCAGCTTCCATTACGGGGAGACCCAGTACTTT. Residues: CASSFHYGETQYF.

In this sample, this clonotype turned up once. A much larger clone lies a single base off, so this may be a read error. The conserved final phenylalanine or tryptophan is absent from the CDR3, which likely points to a read error. The genes are TRBV29-1 and TRBJ1-2; 10 bases agree with TRBD1. The CDR3 contains 13 residues. The J segment lost 5 bases and the V segment lost 6 bases, leaving 6 bases of the junction unmatched. Looked up from germline, CDR1 is SQVTM and CDR2 is ANQGSEA. The CDR3 loop reads CSVTGTGVYGYTI. CDR3 sequence (DNA): TGCAGCGTGACCGGGACAGGGGTTTATGGCTACACCATC.

Of note for this clonotype: A junction boundary mismatches the germline segment, possibly from a read error. CDR3 amino acids: CVSSWVTGSFSPLHF. The DNA of the CDR3 is TGTGTCAGCAGCTGGGTAACAGGGTCATTCTCACCCCTCCACTTT. This chain connects TRBV11-2 to TRBJ1-6; D possibly corresponds to TRBD1 (6 bases). Germline-derived CDR1 and CDR2 are SGHAT and FQNNGV. There are 15 residues in the CDR3.

This clonotype was counted between two and nine times. V and J are TRBV4-2 and TRBJ1-6; D is uncertain. CDR3 length: 15 amino acids. Germline CDR1 LGHNA, CDR2 YNFKEQ. Trimming removed 0 bases at V and 4 bases at J, with 7 bases between. The CDR3, as DNA: TGTGCCAGCAGCCAAGAGTCCGCTTATAATTCACCCCTCCACTTT. This translates into CASSQESAYNSPLHF.

In regard to this clonotype: A read error may explain this, as a much larger clone is one base away. The J gene is TRBJ2-7, the V gene TRBV6-1, with TRBD1 matching 12 bases. Per the germline V gene, CDR1 is MNHNS and CDR2 is SASEGT. The CDR3 loop spans 15 amino acids. The CDR3 spells CTSSIYGTGGDEQYF. CDR3 nucleotide sequence: TGTACCAGCAGTATTTACGGGACAGGGGGCGATGAGCAGTACTTC.